This TCR beta chain was sequenced for a study of T cell repertoires in cytomegalovirus infection. The study's findings and limits: The ex vivo response was dominated by HLA-C-restricted CMV-specific TCR beta clonotypes.

A remark on this clonotype: Antigen: not known.

MiXCR, applied by TCRdb to the reads, yields one record per CDR3 protein. The profile shows 900,000 to 950,000 distinct CDR3 sequences, approximately 31% of them singletons. Trimming left V 0 bases short and J 5 bases short, with 22 bases between. The CDR3 is made up of 18 amino acids. CDR1 SGHAT and CDR2 FQNNGV come from the germline V gene. This receptor was obtained from a human donor in good health (CMV status not recorded). Some clones in this sample may be carry-over from other donors' samples. The source material was cultured CD8+ T cells from PBMCs, sampled from culture after CMV antigen stimulation. The chain recombines TRBV11-2 with TRBJ1-2; D gene uncertain. CDR3: CASSLDKSGFLSDYGYTF. DNA of the CDR3: TGTGCCAGCAGCTTAGATAAGTCAGGCTTCTTATCGGATTATGGCTACACCTTC.